These 11 T cell receptor beta chains originate from one sample sequenced in a study of T cells after yellow fever vaccination. TCRdb independently ran MiXCR on the 5' RACE reads; one entry per CDR3 protein. The data show 200,000 to 300,000 distinct CDR3 sequences, with about an eighth seen just once and less than 0.55% held by the top ten. Sample: CD4+ T cells sorted from PBMCs, taken 45 days after the yellow fever booster vaccination. The receptors come from a man aged 30 to 39 who received the YFV17D yellow fever vaccine.

This clonotype was seen more than once but under ten times. Its ends do not fully match the called genes, so a read error is possible. The chain carries TRBV30 and TRBJ2-2; D ambiguous. Germline V gene data show CDR1 as GTSNPN and CDR2 as SVGIG (reference sequence). The CDR3 consists of 13 residues. The CDR3 protein is CAWSLTKTGELFF. The CDR3 coding sequence is TGTGCCTGGAGTCTCACGAAAACCGGGGAGCTGTTTTTT.

This clonotype came up many times. This rearrangement joins TRBV5-1 to TRBJ2-5; no definite D call. Germline V lookup: CDR1 SGHRS, CDR2 YFSETQ. The CDR3 covers 16 residues. Trimming removed 2 bases at V and 0 bases at J, with 14 bases between. CDR3: CASSFQGNLYQETQYF. As DNA, the CDR3 is TGCGCCAGCAGCTTCCAAGGCAACTTGTACCAAGAGACCCAGTACTTC.

This chain uses TRBV7-9 with TRBJ2-2; D possibly uses TRBD1 or TRBD2 (5 bases each). CDR3 size: 14 residues. CDR1 is SEHNR, CDR2 FQNEAQ, per germline (reference sequence). Trimming cost V 5 bases and J 1 base, with 8 bases left between them. CDR3 amino acids: CASSRGRNTGELFF. For the CDR3, the DNA is TGTGCCAGCAGCCGGGGCAGGAACACCGGGGAGCTGTTTTTT. Complete variable domain (other parts from reference TRBV7-9 and TRBJ2-2): DTGVSQNPRHKITKRGQNVTFRCDPISEHNRLYWYRQTLGQGPEFLTYFQNEAQLEKSRLLSDRFSAERPKGSFSTLEIQRTEQGDSAMYLCASSRGRNTGELFFGEGSRLTVL.

J is TRBJ2-2 and V is TRBV14; D possibly corresponds to TRBD2 (6 bases). This CDR3 spans 16 amino acids. V lost 2 bases to trimming and J lost 0 bases, with 10 bases between them. Germline CDR1 SGHDN, CDR2 FVKESK. This CDR3 is CASSQLRGANTGELFF. Written as DNA, the CDR3 is TGTGCCAGCAGCCAATTGCGGGGTGCGAACACCGGGGAGCTGTTTTTT.

The chain joins TRBV4-2 to TRBJ2-5; D may be TRBD2 (5 bases). Looked up from germline, CDR1 is LGHNA and CDR2 is YNFKEQ. The CDR3 consists of 18 residues. V was shortened by 0 bases and J by 7 bases, with 24 bases between the two germline ends. CDR3 sequence: CASSQDQLLARGHGTQYF. CDR3 nucleotide sequence: TGTGCCAGCAGCCAAGATCAACTTCTAGCCCGTGGCCATGGGACCCAGTACTTC.

This clonotype was seen only a few times. The rearrangement links TRBV20-1 to TRBJ1-5; D gene ambiguous. Per germline, CDR1 DFQATT and CDR2 SNEGSKA (reference sequence). CDR3 size: 13 residues. The V end lost 3 bases, the J end lost 2 bases, and 8 bases lay between the germline ends. In DNA, the CDR3 is TGCAGTGCTAGTATCCGGGGCAATCAGCCCCAGCATTTT. Its protein is CSASIRGNQPQHF.

This clonotype was observed a handful of times. V and J are TRBV15 and TRBJ2-3; possibly TRBD2 for D (6 bases). This CDR3 is 17 amino acids long. Trimming stripped 1 base from V and 2 bases from J, with 16 bases between. Germline-derived CDR1 and CDR2 are LNHNV and YYDKDF (reference sequence). CDR3 residues: CATSRGIHSGPTDTQYF. The DNA of the CDR3 is TGTGCCACCAGCAGAGGCATCCATAGCGGCCCCACAGATACGCAGTATTTT.

V is TRBV5-1 and J is TRBJ2-3, with D hard to call. This CDR3 comprises 13 residues. V was clipped by 3 bases and J by 0 bases, with 5 bases between them. Germline lookup yields CDR1 SGHRS and CDR2 YFSETQ. In DNA, the CDR3 is TGCGCCAGCAGCTCCCTTAGCACAGATACGCAGTATTTT. As protein: CASSSLSTDTQYF.

This chain uses TRBV5-1 with TRBJ2-5, with 10 bases that match TRBD2. V lost 3 bases to trimming and J lost 2 bases; unmatched junction nucleotides: 4. Germline V gene lookup returns CDR1 SGHRS and CDR2 YFSETQ. The CDR3 sequence is 15 residues long. The CDR3 DNA follows: TGCGCCAGCAGCTGGGGGACTAGCGTTCAAGAGACCCAGTACTTC. Translating gives CASSWGTSVQETQYF.

The chain joins TRBV28 to TRBJ2-7; 13 bases map to TRBD2. This CDR3 contains 16 residues. Unmatched junction bases numbered 12, after V lost 7 bases and J lost 6 bases. CDR1 is MDHEN and CDR2 is SYDVKM in the germline V gene. The CDR3 loop is CASIHTGTSGTSEQYF. As DNA, the CDR3 is TGTGCCAGCATCCACACCGGGACTAGCGGGACGAGCGAGCAGTACTTC.

This clonotype was seen a few times. The CDR3 bases are TGCAGTGCTAAAAGAGGACAGGCGGGGGGAAACACCATATATTTT. It specifies CSAKRGQAGGNTIYF. This chain connects TRBV20-1 to TRBJ1-3; 7 nucleotides agree with TRBD1. The CDR3 has 15 residues. Germline CDR1 DFQATT, CDR2 SNEGSKA (reference sequence). J was trimmed by 4 bases and V by 4 bases; bases with no gene match: 10.